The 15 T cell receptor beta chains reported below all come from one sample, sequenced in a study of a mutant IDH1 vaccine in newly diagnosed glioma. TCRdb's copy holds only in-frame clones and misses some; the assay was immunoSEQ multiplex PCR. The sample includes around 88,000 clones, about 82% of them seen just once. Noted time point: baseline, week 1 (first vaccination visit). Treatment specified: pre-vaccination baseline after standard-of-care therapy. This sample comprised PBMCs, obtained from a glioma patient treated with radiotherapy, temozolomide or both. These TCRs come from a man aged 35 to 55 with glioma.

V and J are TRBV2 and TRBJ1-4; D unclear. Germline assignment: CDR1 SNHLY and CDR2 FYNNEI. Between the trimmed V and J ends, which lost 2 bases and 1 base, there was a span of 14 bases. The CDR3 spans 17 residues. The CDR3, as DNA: TGTGCCAGCAGTGAATTTTCCCAGGCCGTAACTAATGAAAAACTGTTTTTT. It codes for CASSEFSQAVTNEKLFF.

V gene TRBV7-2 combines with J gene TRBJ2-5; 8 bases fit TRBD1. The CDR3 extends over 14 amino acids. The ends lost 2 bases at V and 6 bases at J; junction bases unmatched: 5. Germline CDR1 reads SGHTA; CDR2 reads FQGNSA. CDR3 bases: TGTGCCAGCAGCTTAAGTCAGGGGGCGAAGACCCAGTACTTC. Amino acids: CASSLSQGAKTQYF.

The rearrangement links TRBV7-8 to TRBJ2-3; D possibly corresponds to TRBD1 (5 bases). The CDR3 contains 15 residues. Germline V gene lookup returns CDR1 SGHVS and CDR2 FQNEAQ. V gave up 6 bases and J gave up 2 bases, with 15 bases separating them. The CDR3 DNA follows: TGTGCCAGCAGTGGCAGAAGGGGCTACACAGATACGCAGTATTTT. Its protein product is CASSGRRGYTDTQYF.

Here the CDR3 DNA reads TGCAGTGCTCGGAGGGCGGATGGCTACACCTTC. Translating gives CSARRADGYTF. V gene TRBV20-1 combines with J gene TRBJ1-2, with D uncertain. The CDR3 is made up of 11 amino acids. Trimming stripped 5 bases from V and 6 bases from J, with 10 bases between. CDR1 is DFQATT, CDR2 SNEGSKA, per germline (reference sequence).

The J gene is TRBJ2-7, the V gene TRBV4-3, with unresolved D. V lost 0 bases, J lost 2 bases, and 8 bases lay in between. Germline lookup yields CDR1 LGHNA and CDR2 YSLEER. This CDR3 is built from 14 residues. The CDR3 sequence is CASSQDPLTYEQYF. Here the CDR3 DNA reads TGCGCCAGCAGCCAAGACCCCTTAACCTACGAGCAGTACTTC.

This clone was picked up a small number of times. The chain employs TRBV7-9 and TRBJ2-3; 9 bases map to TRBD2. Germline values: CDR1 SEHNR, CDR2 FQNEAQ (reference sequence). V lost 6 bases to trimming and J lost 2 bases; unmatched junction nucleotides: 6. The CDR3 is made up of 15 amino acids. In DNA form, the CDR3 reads TGTGCCAGCAGTAGGGGACTAGCAGACACAGATACGCAGTATTTT. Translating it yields CASSRGLADTDTQYF.

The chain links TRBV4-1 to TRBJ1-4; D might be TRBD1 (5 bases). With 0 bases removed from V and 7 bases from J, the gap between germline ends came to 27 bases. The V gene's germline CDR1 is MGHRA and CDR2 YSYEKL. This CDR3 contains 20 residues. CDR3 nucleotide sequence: TGCGCCAGCAGCCAAGATTTTGGGAGGGGCGGTCGCCACGGGAGTGAAAAACTGTTTTTT. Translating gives CASSQDFGRGGRHGSEKLFF.

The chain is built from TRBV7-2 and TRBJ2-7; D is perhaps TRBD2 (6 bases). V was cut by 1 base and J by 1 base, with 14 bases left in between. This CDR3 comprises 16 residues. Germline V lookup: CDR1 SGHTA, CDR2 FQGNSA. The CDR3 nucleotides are TGTGCCAGCAGCTTAGTTGGGGCGGGAAGGTCCTACGAGCAGTACTTC. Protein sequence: CASSLVGAGRSYEQYF.

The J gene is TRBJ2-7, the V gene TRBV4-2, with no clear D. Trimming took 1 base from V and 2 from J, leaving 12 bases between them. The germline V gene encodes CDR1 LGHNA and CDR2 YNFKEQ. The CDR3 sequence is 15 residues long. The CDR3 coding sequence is TGTGCCAGCAGCCAAGTGTCATCCACCCCCTACGAGCAGTACTTC. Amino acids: CASSQVSSTPYEQYF.

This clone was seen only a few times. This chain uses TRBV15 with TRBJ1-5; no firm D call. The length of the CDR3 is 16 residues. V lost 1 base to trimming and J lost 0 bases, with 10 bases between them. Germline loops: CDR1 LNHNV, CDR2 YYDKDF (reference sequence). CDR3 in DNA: TGTGCCACCAGCAGAGGATTGGACGGTAGCAATCAGCCCCAGCATTTT. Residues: CATSRGLDGSNQPQHF. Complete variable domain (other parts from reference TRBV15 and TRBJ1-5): DAMVIQNPRYQVTQFGKPVTLSCSQTLNHNVMYWYQQKSSQAPKLLFHYYDKDFNNEADTPDNFQSRRPNTSFCFLDIRSPGLGDTAMYLCATSRGLDGSNQPQHFGDGTRLSIL.

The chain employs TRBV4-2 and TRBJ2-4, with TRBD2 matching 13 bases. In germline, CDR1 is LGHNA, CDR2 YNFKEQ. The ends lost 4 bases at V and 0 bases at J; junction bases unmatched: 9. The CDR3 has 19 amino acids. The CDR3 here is CASSLRLAGGLLAKNIQYF. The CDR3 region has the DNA TGTGCCAGCAGCCTGAGACTAGCGGGGGGCCTATTAGCCAAAAACATTCAGTACTTC.

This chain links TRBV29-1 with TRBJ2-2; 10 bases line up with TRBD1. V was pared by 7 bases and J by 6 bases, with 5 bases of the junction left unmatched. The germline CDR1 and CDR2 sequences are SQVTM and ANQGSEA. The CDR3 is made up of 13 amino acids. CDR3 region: CSAKGTGAGELFF. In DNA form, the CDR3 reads TGCAGCGCCAAAGGGACAGGGGCCGGGGAGCTGTTTTTT.

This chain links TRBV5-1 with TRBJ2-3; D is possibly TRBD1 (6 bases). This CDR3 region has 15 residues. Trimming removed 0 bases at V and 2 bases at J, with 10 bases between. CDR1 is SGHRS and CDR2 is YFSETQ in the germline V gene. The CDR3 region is CASSLVYRDTDTQYF. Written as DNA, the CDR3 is TGCGCCAGCAGCTTGGTTTACAGGGACACAGATACGCAGTATTTT.

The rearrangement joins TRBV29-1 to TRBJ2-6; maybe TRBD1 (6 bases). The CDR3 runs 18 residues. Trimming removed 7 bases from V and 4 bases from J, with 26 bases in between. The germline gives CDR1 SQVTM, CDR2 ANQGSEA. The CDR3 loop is CSALLGQGSRKGANVLTF. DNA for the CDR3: TGCAGCGCCCTGCTGGGCCAGGGGAGCCGGAAGGGGGCCAACGTCCTGACTTTC.

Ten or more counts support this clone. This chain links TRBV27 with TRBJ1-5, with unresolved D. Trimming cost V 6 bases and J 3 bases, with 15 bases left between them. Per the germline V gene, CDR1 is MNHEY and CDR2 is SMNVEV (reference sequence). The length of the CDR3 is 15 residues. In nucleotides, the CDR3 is TGTGCCAGCAGCCCCATAACAGAATACAATCAGCCCCAGCATTTT. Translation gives CASSPITEYNQPQHF.